Listed below are T cell receptor beta chains from one sample, sequenced in a study of regulatory dendritic cells for organ transplantation. Here immunoSEQ multiplex PCR was the method, and the copy in TCRdb shows in-frame clones only, minus some. The sample holds 15,000 to 20,000 clones, less than 85% seen once. These receptors have no known antigen. Sequencing input: memory CD4+ T cells from blood cultured with regulatory dendritic cells. Receptor source: a human donor in good health. The conserved cysteine and the conserved F or W are not part of the CDR3 here. Rows may omit the clone size; those that give it use once, few, many or a size class.

j_call,clone_size,v_call,cdr3_aa
TRBJ1-6,once,TRBV28,ASSLQDSPLH
TRBJ2-5,-,TRBV11-3,ASSLGPGKGETQY
TRBJ1-4,-,TRBV6-5,ASSSPRVNEKLF
TRBJ2-7,-,TRBV5-6,ASSLLAGKGEQY
TRBJ2-7,-,TRBV10-3,AISKGQITYEQY
TRBJ1-5,-,TRBV6-5,ASSSRGSNQPQH
TRBJ1-1,medium-sized,TRBV15,ATSRDRTRRNTEAF
TRBJ2-1,few,TRBV2,ASSVLLYNEQF
TRBJ1-1,once,TRBV11-2,ASSVNFIMNTEAF
TRBJ2-7,-,TRBV5-1,ASSFPDVKYEQY
TRBJ1-1,-,TRBV18,ASSVGPQMNTEAF
TRBJ2-2,-,TRBV7-3,ASSLPSNTGELF
TRBJ2-3,-,TRBV2,ASSTGLRSTDTQY
TRBJ1-4,-,TRBV7-2,ASSPGGGGGEKLF
TRBJ2-7,-,TRBV7-8,ASSSQPTRQNSYEQY
TRBJ2-5,-,TRBV4-3,ASSLMAGLQGPETQY
TRBJ1-2,-,TRBV27,ASSSGGLYGGYT
TRBJ2-1,-,TRBV9,ASSAQGAPYNEQF
TRBJ2-5,-,TRBV7-2,ASSFRGQQTQY
TRBJ1-3,-,TRBV28,ASDGGVLSGNTIY
TRBJ1-3,once,TRBV4-2,ASSPAQGASGNTIY
TRBJ2-3,-,TRBV7-3,ASSFNRQGAGDTQY
TRBJ2-5,-,TRBV6-5,ASSYGGETQY
TRBJ2-1,once,TRBV9,ASSVGEGLAFHEQF
TRBJ2-5,-,TRBV28,ASSQSTTGGGRETQY
TRBJ2-7,once,TRBV6-6,ASSEGGSGVYEQY
TRBJ1-1,-,TRBV7-8,ASSPRGFGVNTEAF
TRBJ1-1,-,TRBV7-8,ASSLEWAEAF
TRBJ2-3,-,TRBV7-8,ASSGLAGSTDTQY
TRBJ1-1,-,TRBV30,AWSPFSAEAF
TRBJ1-2,-,TRBV27,ASSLAGTGDRYGYT
TRBJ2-7,-,TRBV7-4,ASSRIIEGWSEQY
TRBJ2-7,-,TRBV5-5,ASSFGRQYEQY
TRBJ1-1,-,TRBV28,ASIWGAGTEAF
TRBJ1-2,few,TRBV7-2,ASSPDPGYYGYT
TRBJ2-7,few,TRBV27,ASSFNPLTYEQY
TRBJ2-3,-,TRBV19,ASSDQSTDTQY
TRBJ2-3,-,TRBV7-9,ASSISGGTSTDTQY
TRBJ1-4,-,TRBV27,ASKAKGQGSEKLF
TRBJ2-2,-,TRBV4-3,ASSQDGYGELF